This note documents a single T cell receptor beta chain sequence. The source of the sample is a study of human T cells and chemical hapten exposure. V was pared by 0 bases and J by 5 bases, with 8 bases between. The CDR3 covers 13 residues. CDR1 and CDR2 from the germline V gene are SGHRS and YFSETQ. Time point denoted: healthy volunteer bleed at 2 weeks. Unseparated into fractions, whole blood served as the source from which total RNA was extracted. TCRdb re-derived calls from the RACE reads in MiXCR, one entry per CDR3 protein. The sample has approximately 90,000 distinct CDR3 sequences; roughly 8% are singletons.

This TCR was recovered from a female donor in good health. Some clones in this sample may be carry-over from other donors' samples. The chain is built from TRBV5-1 and TRBJ2-5; D call uncertain. Material: whole blood. The DNA of the CDR3 is TGCGCCAGCAGCTTGGTGGGTCGCGAGACCCAGTACTTC. It is translated as CASSLVGRETQYF.